Listed below are T cell receptor beta chains from one sample, sequenced in a study of blood T cell repertoires in COVID-19. Using immunoSEQ multiplex PCR, the repertoire was profiled, and TCRdb retains in-frame clones only, with some absent. The sample consists of about 400,000 clones, approximately 85% of them appearing once. The specimen sequenced was PBMCs or T cells enriched from blood (not recorded which). These receptors were collected from a woman aged 40 to 50 with acute COVID-19. The CDR3 runs from the conserved cysteine through the conserved F or W. Fields, in order: J gene, V gene, clone size, D gene, CDR3 DNA, CDR3 protein. D genes are given only for firm matches. Not all rows give a size; the values are once, few, many and, for expanded clones, a class.

TRBJ1-2,TRBV3-1/TRBV3-2,-,-,TGTGCCAGCAGGCAGACAGGAAACTATGGCTACACCTTC,CASRQTGNYGYTF
TRBJ1-2,TRBV18,-,TRBD1,TGTGCCAGCTCACCGAGACAGGGGCCCGACTATGGCTACACCTTC,CASSPRQGPDYGYTF
TRBJ1-1,TRBV18,once,TRBD1,TGTGCCAGCTCATCTCAAGGGACAGGGGGCCCAGAAGCTTTCTTT,CASSSQGTGGPEAFF
TRBJ2-2,TRBV29-1,-,-,TGCAGCGCGGGGGACGGGGACACCGGGGAGCTGTTTTTT,CSAGDGDTGELFF
TRBJ2-2,TRBV5-1,once,TRBD1,TGCGCCAGCAGCTTGGGGGACAGGTTACCCACCGGGGAGCTGTTTTTT,CASSLGDRLPTGELFF
TRBJ1-5,TRBV19,few,TRBD1,TGTGCCAGTAGTTGGCAGGGGGTATATAGCAATCAGCCCCAGCATTTT,CASSWQGVYSNQPQHF
TRBJ2-2,TRBV5-4,-,TRBD1,TGTGCCAGCAGCTTCCTGACAGGGAATCGGGCCGGGGAGCTGTTTTTT,CASSFLTGNRAGELFF
TRBJ2-1,TRBV6-2/TRBV6-3,-,-,TGTGCCAGCAGCCGCCCGAGACAGGGACTTTACAATGAGCAGTTCTTC,CASSRPRQGLYNEQFF
TRBJ1-4,TRBV7-9,-,-,TGTGCCAGCAGCTCGGGTGCTAATGAAAAACTGTTTTTT,CASSSGANEKLFF
TRBJ2-5,TRBV6-6,-,-,TGTGCCAGCAGTTACTCAGGAGGGGAGACCCAGTACTTC,CASSYSGGETQYF
TRBJ1-2,TRBV7-9,-,-,TGTGCCAGCAGCTTAGCGGGGGAGGAGAGCTATGGCTACACCTTC,CASSLAGEESYGYTF
TRBJ2-7,TRBV7-9,-,-,TGTGCCAGCAGCTGGGACTTTCAACCCTACGAGCAGTACTTC,CASSWDFQPYEQYF
TRBJ1-2,TRBV19,-,TRBD1,TGTGCCAGTAGCGACAGGGGAACTAACTATGGCTACACCTTC,CASSDRGTNYGYTF
TRBJ2-7,TRBV6-5,few,-,TGTGCCAGCAGTTTTCGGCCGCCCGACAGGCAGTACTTC,CASSFRPPDRQYF
TRBJ2-3,TRBV11-2,-,TRBD1,TGTGCCAGCAGCTTTGAGGACAGGCCAGATACGCAGTATTTT,CASSFEDRPDTQYF
TRBJ2-1,TRBV19,-,-,TGTGCCAGTAGTATGAGGCCGCCCGATGAGCAGTTCTTC,CASSMRPPDEQFF
TRBJ1-4,TRBV29-1,-,-,TGCAGCGTATCTCCACAGGGAAATGAAAAACTGTTTTTT,CSVSPQGNEKLFF
TRBJ2-1,TRBV12-5,-,TRBD2,TGTGCTAGTGGTTTGTCTAGCGGGGGGGCAAAGCGTGAGCAGTTCTTC,CASGLSSGGAKREQFF
TRBJ2-2,TRBV27,-,TRBD1,TGTGCCAGTCATAGACAGGGTGGGGAGCTGTTTTTT,CASHRQGGELFF
TRBJ2-3,TRBV28,-,TRBD1,TGTGCCAGCAGTTTCGGGACAGTCACAGATACGCAGTATTTT,CASSFGTVTDTQYF
TRBJ2-3,TRBV4-2,-,-,TGTGCCAGCAGCCAAGGACAGGCCTTGGATACGCAGTATTTT,CASSQGQALDTQYF
TRBJ2-3,TRBV20-1,-,-,TGCAGTGCTGCAGACAGAGATACGCAGTATTTT,CSAADRDTQYF
TRBJ1-2,TRBV7-8,-,-,TGTGCCAGCAGCTTAGCGGAAACCGGTTTTCGGGTCTACACCTTC,CASSLAETGFRVYTF
TRBJ1-1,TRBV19,-,-,TGTGCCAGTAGTATCCTACAGGGTCGAGGGAACACTGAAGCTTTCTTT,CASSILQGRGNTEAFF
TRBJ1-6,TRBV19,-,TRBD1,TGTGCCAGTAGTACCGACAGGGATTCACCCCTCCACTTT,CASSTDRDSPLHF
TRBJ2-7,TRBV27,-,TRBD2,TGTGCCAGCAGCATCAAAGCGGGGGGGCCAGATGCCGAGCAGTACTTC,CASSIKAGGPDAEQYF
TRBJ1-1,TRBV5-4,-,TRBD1,TGTGCCAGCAGCGGGGGGACAGGAGGCACTGAAGCTTTCTTT,CASSGGTGGTEAFF
TRBJ1-1,TRBV9,-,-,TGTGCCAGCAGCGTAGCCGTCGGCACTGAAGCTTTCTTT,CASSVAVGTEAFF
TRBJ1-1,TRBV5-4,-,TRBD1,TGTGCCAGCAGGCCGGACAGGCTGATGAACACTGAAGCTTTCTTT,CASRPDRLMNTEAFF
TRBJ2-5,TRBV7-9,-,TRBD2,TGTGCCAGCAGCTTGGGGACTAGCGGGGGAACGGAGACCCAGTACTTC,CASSLGTSGGTETQYF
TRBJ2-1,TRBV15,-,-,TGTGCCACCAGTGCCGGGAACCACAATGAGCAGTTCTTC,CATSAGNHNEQFF
TRBJ1-5,TRBV6-6,-,-,TGTGCCAGCACCTACCAGGGACTGCGCAATCAGCCCCAGCATTTT,CASTYQGLRNQPQHF
TRBJ1-2,TRBV2,-,-,TGTGCCAGCAGGCCCACTACAGGCGACCCTAACTATGGCTACACCTTC,CASRPTTGDPNYGYTF
TRBJ1-5,TRBV6-5,-,TRBD1,TGTGCCAGCAGTATTACAGGGGACGCGGTAGGTCCCCAGCATTTT,CASSITGDAVGPQHF
TRBJ2-1,TRBV13,-,TRBD1,TGTGCCAGCAGCTTAGGCAGACAGGGGTACGGTGAGCAGTTCTTC,CASSLGRQGYGEQFF
TRBJ2-7,TRBV24-1,-,TRBD2,TGTGCCACCAGTGATCCCGGACTAGCGGGGGGCTACGAGCAGTACTTC,CATSDPGLAGGYEQYF
TRBJ1-5,TRBV19,-,-,TGTGCCAGTACTAAGGTGAGGAGCGGTCATTCCCAGCATTTT,CASTKVRSGHSQHF
TRBJ1-5,TRBV7-8,-,-,TGTGCCAGCGGGGGGAATCAGCCCCAGCATTTT,CASGGNQPQHF
TRBJ2-7,TRBV24-1,-,TRBD1,TGTGCCACCAGTGAGGTGGGACAGCACCCTTACGAGCAGTACTTC,CATSEVGQHPYEQYF
TRBJ2-4,TRBV4-1,-,TRBD1,TGCGCCAGCAGCCAAGATCTTGGTGGACAGGGGGCTCAACTAGCCAAAAACATTCAGTACTTC,CASSQDLGGQGAQLAKNIQYF
TRBJ2-1,TRBV6-6,-,TRBD2,TGTGCCAGCAGCCATGAGGGGCGGGGGGGCGTCGATGAGCAGTTCTTC,CASSHEGRGGVDEQFF
TRBJ1-2,TRBV27,-,TRBD1,TGTGCCAGCAGTTTGAAAGGGGGCAACTATGGCTACACCTTC,CASSLKGGNYGYTF
TRBJ1-5,TRBV2,once,TRBD1,TGTGCCAGCAGTAAGACAGGGGCGAGGGAGCCCCAGCATTTT,CASSKTGAREPQHF
TRBJ2-7,TRBV27,few,-,TGTGCCAGCAGTTTAGGACCGGGACTTAGTTACGAGCAGTACTTC,CASSLGPGLSYEQYF
TRBJ1-6,TRBV7-8,-,-,TGTGCCAGCAGCTTAGGGGGGGGCGTGGGTTCACCCCTCCACTTT,CASSLGGGVGSPLHF
TRBJ2-5,TRBV9,-,TRBD1,TGTGCCAGCAGCGTAGGTCAGGGGGCTTGGGAGACCCAGTACTTC,CASSVGQGAWETQYF
TRBJ1-1,TRBV19,-,-,TGTGCCAGTAGTATAGGGACACTAGAAGCTTTCTTT,CASSIGTLEAFF
TRBJ2-3,TRBV15,-,-,TGTGCCACCAGCAGGGTCAGGGTTGATACGCAGTATTTT,CATSRVRVDTQYF